This entry features one T cell receptor beta chain sequence. The antigen is undetermined. The data derive from a study of cytomegalovirus exposure and HLA in healthy donors. General study results and limits: The authors reported that TCR beta sequences could predict HLA-A and HLA-B alleles. These predictions were accurate for most subjects in the first cohort.

This CDR3 comprises 16 residues. Germline V CDR1 and CDR2: MGHRA, YSYEKL. The germline V and J ends were trimmed by 5 bases and 4 bases, with 21 bases remaining between them. The study ran its PCR with 60 Vbeta and 13 Jbeta primers. Only in-frame clones appear in the TCRdb table, and some are missing; sequencing was by immunoSEQ multiplex PCR. Of some 150,000 clones in the sample, nearly 80% are singletons; the top ten hold approximately 2.9%. The V and J genes are TRBV4-1 and TRBJ2-7; D is perhaps TRBD1 (6 bases). The source material was PBMCs. The receptor's source is a man aged 35-49 years in good health and CMV-seropositive. CDR3 nucleotides: TGCGCCAGCAGCAAGACGGAAGGGGGAGTAAGGTACGAGCAGTACTTC. The encoded protein is CASSKTEGGVRYEQYF.